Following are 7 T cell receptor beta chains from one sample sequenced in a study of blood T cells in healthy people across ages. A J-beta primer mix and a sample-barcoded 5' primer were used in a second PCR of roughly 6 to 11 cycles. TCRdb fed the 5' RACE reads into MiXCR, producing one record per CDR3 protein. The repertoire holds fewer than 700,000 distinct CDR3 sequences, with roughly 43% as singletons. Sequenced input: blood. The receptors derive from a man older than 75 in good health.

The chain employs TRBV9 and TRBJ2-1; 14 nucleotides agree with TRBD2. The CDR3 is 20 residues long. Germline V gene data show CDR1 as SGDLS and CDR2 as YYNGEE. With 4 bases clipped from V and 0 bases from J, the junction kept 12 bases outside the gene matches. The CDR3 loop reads CASSPRTSGGTRSSYNEQFF. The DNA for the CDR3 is TGTGCCAGCAGCCCCCGGACTAGCGGGGGGACAAGAAGCTCCTACAATGAGCAGTTCTTC.

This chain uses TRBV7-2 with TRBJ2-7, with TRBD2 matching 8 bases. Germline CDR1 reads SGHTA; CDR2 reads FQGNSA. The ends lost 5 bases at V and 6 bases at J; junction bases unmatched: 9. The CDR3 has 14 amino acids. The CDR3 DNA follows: TGTGCCAGCAGCCCGCGGGGGGCCCCCTCCGAGCAGTACTTC. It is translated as CASSPRGAPSEQYF.

The CDR3 nucleotides read TGTGCCAGCAGCCCAGTGGGGGCGCCGATCACTCAGCCCCAGCATTTT. Amino acid sequence: CASSPVGAPITQPQHF. The J gene is TRBJ1-5, the V gene TRBV7-2; TRBD1 is a possible D gene (6 bases). Germline V lookup: CDR1 SGHTA, CDR2 FQGNSA. This CDR3 comprises 16 residues. V dropped 5 bases and J dropped 6 bases, with 20 bases sitting between them.

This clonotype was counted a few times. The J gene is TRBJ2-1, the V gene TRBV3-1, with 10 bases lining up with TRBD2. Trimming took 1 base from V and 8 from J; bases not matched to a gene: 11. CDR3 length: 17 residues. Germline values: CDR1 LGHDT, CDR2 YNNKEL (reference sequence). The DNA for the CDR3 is TGTGCCAGCAGCCAAGTTAATCTAGCGGGAGTCCCCGATGAGCAGTTCTTC. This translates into CASSQVNLAGVPDEQFF.

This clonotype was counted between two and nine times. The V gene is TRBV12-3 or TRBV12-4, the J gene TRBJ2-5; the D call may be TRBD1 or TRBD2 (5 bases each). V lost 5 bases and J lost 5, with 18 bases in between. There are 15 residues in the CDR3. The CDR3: CASSRMGPVGETQYF. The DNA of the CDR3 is TGTGCCAGCAGTCGAATGGGACCGGTGGGCGAGACCCAGTACTTC.

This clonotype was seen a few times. The CDR3 DNA follows: TGCGCCAGCAGCTCCTGGGGAGTAGATACGCAGTATTTT. Protein product: CASSSWGVDTQYF. J is TRBJ2-3 and V is TRBV5-1; TRBD2 is a possible D gene (5 bases). There are 13 residues in the CDR3. Trimming stripped 3 bases from V and 5 bases from J, with 10 bases between. From germline, CDR1 is SGHRS and CDR2 YFSETQ. The variable domain in full, completed from reference TRBV5-1 and TRBJ2-3, reads KAGVTQTPRYLIKTRGQQVTLSCSPISGHRSVSWYQQTPGQGLQFLFEYFSETQRNKGNFPGRFSGRQFSNSRSEMNVSTLELGDSALYLCASSSWGVDTQYFGPGTRLTVL.

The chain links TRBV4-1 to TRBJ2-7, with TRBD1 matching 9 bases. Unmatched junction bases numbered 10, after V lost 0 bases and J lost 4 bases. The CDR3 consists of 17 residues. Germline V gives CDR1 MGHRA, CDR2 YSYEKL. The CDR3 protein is CASSQEPRDREGYEQYF. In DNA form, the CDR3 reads TGCGCCAGCAGCCAAGAACCCCGGGACAGGGAGGGTTACGAGCAGTACTTC.